Only a few counts were recorded for the clone carrying this T cell receptor beta chain. Its target is not known. The entry originates in a study of T cell repertoires in cytomegalovirus infection. In the study overall: The authors used CMV epitopes that were HLA-C-restricted (recently identified) and HLA-B-restricted (well studied). Public signatures in TCR beta pointed to CMV infection and matching HLA type.

A single record per CDR3 protein comes from TCRdb applying MiXCR to the reads. The table records roughly 860,000 distinct CDR3 sequences, 30% to 35% of them present only once. Overall study results and limits: The ex vivo response showed dominance by HLA-C-restricted CMV-specific TCR beta clonotypes. Cumulative frequency (of public TCR beta family members) identified carriers of CMV plus the relevant HLA.

With 6 bases clipped from V and 2 bases from J, the junction kept 6 bases outside the gene matches. The CDR3 sequence is 14 residues long. This chain joins TRBV12-3 or TRBV12-4 and TRBJ2-5, with 7 bases lining up with TRBD2. This TCR came from a human donor in good health (CMV status not recorded). Some clones in this sample may be carry-over from other donors' samples. The specimen was cultured CD8+ T cells from PBMCs, collected from culture after CMV antigen stimulation. The CDR3: CASSLAAIQETQYF. As DNA, the CDR3 is TGTGCCAGCAGCCTAGCGGCAATACAAGAGACCCAGTACTTC.